These 4 T cell receptor beta chains were sequenced from one sample in a study of cytomegalovirus exposure and HLA in healthy donors. In the PCR, 60 Vbeta and 13 Jbeta primers were used. Assay used: immunoSEQ multiplex PCR; TCRdb lists only in-frame clones, some missing. The data contain some 130,000 clones, around three quarters of them singletons. The sample comprised PBMCs. The receptors here all came from a male donor in good health and CMV-seronegative.

The V call is TRBV19, the J call TRBJ1-5; 9 nucleotides align to TRBD1. Germline V gene data show CDR1 as LNHDA and CDR2 as SQIVND (reference sequence). The CDR3 covers 14 residues. V shed 7 bases and J 3 bases; nucleotides not matched to a gene: 4. CDR3 sequence reads: CASIRTGDNQPQHF. Written as DNA, the CDR3 is TGTGCCAGTATTAGGACAGGGGACAATCAGCCCCAGCATTTT.

V usage is TRBV4-1 and J usage is TRBJ1-5; D possibly corresponds to TRBD1 (5 bases). Germline values: CDR1 MGHRA, CDR2 YSYEKL. CDR3 length: 14 residues. Trimming took off 0 bases at V and 5 bases at J, with 8 bases between the two ends. As DNA, the CDR3 is TGCGCCAGCAGCCAAGACAGGGTGTATCAGCCCCAGCATTTT. Its translation is CASSQDRVYQPQHF.

The chain employs TRBV5-1 and TRBJ2-7, with TRBD1 identical over 8 bases. The CDR3 is 12 residues long. V trimming: 4 bases; J trimming: 5 bases; junction bases outside the gene matches: 2. Per germline, CDR1 SGHRS and CDR2 YFSETQ. CDR3: CASSRTGNEQYF. The CDR3 DNA reads as TGCGCCAGCAGCAGGACAGGGAACGAGCAGTACTTC.

In this sample, this clone turned up once. The rearrangement links TRBV5-6 to TRBJ2-7; D is ambiguous. Between the trimmed V and J ends, which lost 4 bases and 1 base, there was a span of 9 bases. This CDR3 spans 13 amino acids. Germline CDR1 and CDR2: SGHDT and YYEEEE. CDR3 in DNA: TGTGCCAGCAGCCCTCAGGTTTCCTACGAGCAGTACTTC. This sequence encodes CASSPQVSYEQYF.